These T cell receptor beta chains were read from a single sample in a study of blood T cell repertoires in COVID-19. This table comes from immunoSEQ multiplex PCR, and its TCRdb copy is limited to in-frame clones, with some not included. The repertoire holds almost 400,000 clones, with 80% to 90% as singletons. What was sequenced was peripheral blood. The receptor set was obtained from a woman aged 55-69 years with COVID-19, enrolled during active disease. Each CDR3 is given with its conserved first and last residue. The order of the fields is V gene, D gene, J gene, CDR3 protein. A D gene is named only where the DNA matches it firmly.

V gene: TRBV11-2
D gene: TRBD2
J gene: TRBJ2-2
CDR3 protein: CASSSFTSGGASGELFF

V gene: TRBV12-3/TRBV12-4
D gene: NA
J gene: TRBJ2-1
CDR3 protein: CASSLGGYEQFF

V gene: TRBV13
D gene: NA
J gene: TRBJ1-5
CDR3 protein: CASTRTGSNQPQHF

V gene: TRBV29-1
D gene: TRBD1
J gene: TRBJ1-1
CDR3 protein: CSGRQGNTEAFF

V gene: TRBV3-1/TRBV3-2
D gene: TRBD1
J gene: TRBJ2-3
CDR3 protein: CASSPDRGADTQYF

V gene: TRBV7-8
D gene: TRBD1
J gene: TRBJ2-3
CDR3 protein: CASSWNRGSTDTQYF

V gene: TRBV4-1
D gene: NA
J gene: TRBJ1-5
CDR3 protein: CASSNPDSSYQPQHF

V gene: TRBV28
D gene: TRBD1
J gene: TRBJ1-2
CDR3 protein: CAGQGRANYGYTF

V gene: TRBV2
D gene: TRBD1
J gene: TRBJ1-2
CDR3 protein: CASMRQGGYTF

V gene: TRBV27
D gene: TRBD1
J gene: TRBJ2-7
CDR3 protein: CASSLGGQAYEQYF

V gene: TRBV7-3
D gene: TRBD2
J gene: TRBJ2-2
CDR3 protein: CASSLGGRELFF

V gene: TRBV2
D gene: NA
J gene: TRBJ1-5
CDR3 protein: CASSDDSDWSDSNQPQHF

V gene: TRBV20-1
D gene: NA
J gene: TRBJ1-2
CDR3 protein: CSAAYDRRPTF

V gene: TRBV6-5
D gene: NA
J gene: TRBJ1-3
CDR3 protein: CASSYSIRGPGNTIYF

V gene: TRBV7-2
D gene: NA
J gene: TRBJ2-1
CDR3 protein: CASSLYNNEQFF

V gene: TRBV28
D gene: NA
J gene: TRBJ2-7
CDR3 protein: CASSWFQGTHEQYF